This is a list of T cell receptor beta chains from one sample in a study of human T cells and chemical hapten exposure. One entry per CDR3 protein results from TCRdb running MiXCR on the RACE reads. This table has about 380,000 distinct CDR3 sequences, more than 4.5% appearing once. The specimen comprised whole blood, sampled in connection with sensitization to the hapten diphenylcyclopropenone (DPC). The source of these receptors is a woman aged 50 to 60 with alopecia areata. Some clones in this sample may be carry-over from other donors' samples. The CDR3 runs from the conserved cysteine through the conserved F or W. A D gene is named only where the DNA matches it firmly. A clone size is listed for some rows: how often the clone was seen (once, few, many), or a class if it is expanded.

j_call | d_call | v_call | clone_size | cdr3_aa | cdr3_nt
TRBJ2-7 | NA | TRBV21-1 | many | CANRTRDRGSSEQYF | TGTGCCAACAGAACGCGGGACAGGGGGAGTAGTGAGCAGTACTTC
TRBJ2-6 | NA | TRBV4-2 | few | CASSQEPAGANVLTF | TGTGCCAGCAGCCAAGAGCCTGCTGGGGCCAACGTCCTGACTTTC
TRBJ2-5 | NA | TRBV7-2 | NA | CASSLSGVAETQYF | TGTGCCAGCAGCTTGTCAGGGGTGGCAGAGACCCAGTACTTC
TRBJ2-7 | TRBD1 | TRBV3-1 | many | CASSLNPGQGYEQYF | TGTGCCAGCAGCCTCAACCCGGGACAGGGCTACGAGCAGTACTTC
TRBJ2-1 | NA | TRBV13 | NA | CASSSGTGASYNEQFF | TGTGCCAGCAGCTCCGGGACCGGGGCCTCCTACAATGAGCAGTTCTTC
TRBJ1-3 | NA | TRBV2 | few | CASSQTTSGNTIYF | TGTGCCAGCAGCCAAACCACCTCTGGAAACACCATATATTTT
TRBJ2-7 | NA | TRBV27 | many | CASSLAGSGEQYF | TGTGCCAGCAGTTTAGCAGGTTCGGGTGAGCAGTACTTC
TRBJ1-5 | NA | TRBV6-1 | NA | CASTEVVTLGYQPQHF | TGTGCCAGCACCGAGGTGGTGACGCTGGGGTATCAGCCCCAGCATTTT
TRBJ2-7 | TRBD1 | TRBV6-2/TRBV6-3 | many | CATGDSSYEQYF | TGTGCCACAGGGGACAGCTCCTACGAGCAGTACTTC
TRBJ1-2 | NA | TRBV29-1 | many | CSVAGNRGDYGYTF | TGCAGCGTAGCCGGGAACCGAGGTGACTATGGCTACACCTTC